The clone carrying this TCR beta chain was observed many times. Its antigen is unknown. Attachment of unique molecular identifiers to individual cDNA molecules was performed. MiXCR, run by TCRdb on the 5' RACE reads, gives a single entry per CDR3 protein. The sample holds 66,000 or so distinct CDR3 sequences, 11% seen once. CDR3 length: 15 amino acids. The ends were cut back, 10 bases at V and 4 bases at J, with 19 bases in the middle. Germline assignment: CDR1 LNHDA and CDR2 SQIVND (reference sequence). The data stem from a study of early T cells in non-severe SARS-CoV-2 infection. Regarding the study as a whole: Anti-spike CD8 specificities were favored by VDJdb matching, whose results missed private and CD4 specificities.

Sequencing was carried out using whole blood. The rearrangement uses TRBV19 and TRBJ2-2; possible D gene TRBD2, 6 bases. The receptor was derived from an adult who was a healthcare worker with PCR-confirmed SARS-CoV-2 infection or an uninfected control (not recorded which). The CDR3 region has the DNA TGTGCCATTTCACGGGGGATTGGGGGCACCGGGGAGCTGTTTTTT. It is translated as CAISRGIGGTGELFF. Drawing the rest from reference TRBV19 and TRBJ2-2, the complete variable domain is DGGITQSPKYLFRKEGQNVTLSCEQNLNHDAMYWYRQDPGQGLRLIYYSQIVNDFQKGDIAEGYSVSREKKESFPLTVTSAQKNPTAFYLCAISRGIGGTGELFFGEGSRLTVL.